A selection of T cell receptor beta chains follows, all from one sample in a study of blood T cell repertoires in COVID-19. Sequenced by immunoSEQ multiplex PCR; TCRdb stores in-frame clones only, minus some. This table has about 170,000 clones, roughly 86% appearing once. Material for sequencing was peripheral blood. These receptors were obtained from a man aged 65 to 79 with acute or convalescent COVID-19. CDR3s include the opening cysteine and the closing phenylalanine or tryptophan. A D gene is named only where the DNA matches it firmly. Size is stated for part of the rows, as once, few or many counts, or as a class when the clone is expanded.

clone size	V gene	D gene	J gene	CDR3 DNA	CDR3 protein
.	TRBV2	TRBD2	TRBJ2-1	TGTGCCAGCAGTGAAGATATAGATGGGAGGGCCAATGAGCAGTTCTTC	CASSEDIDGRANEQFF
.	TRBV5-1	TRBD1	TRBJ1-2	TGCGCCAGCAGCCTGACCGGGACAGCGTATGGCTACACCTTC	CASSLTGTAYGYTF
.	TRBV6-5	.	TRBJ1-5	TGTGCCAGCAGTTACAGGGGCGGTCAGCCCCAGCATTTT	CASSYRGGQPQHF
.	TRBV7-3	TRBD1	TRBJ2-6	TGTGCCAGCAGCCCCATCCCCGGACAGGGAGTTTATGGGGATGGGGCCAACGTCCTGACTTTC	CASSPIPGQGVYGDGANVLTF
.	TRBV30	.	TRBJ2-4	TGTGCCTGGGGGTCCAGGGCAGGCCAGTACTTC	CAWGSRAGQYF
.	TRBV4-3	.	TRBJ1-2	TGCGCCAGCAGCCTGAGAAAGGAGGGGTATGGCTACACCTTC	CASSLRKEGYGYTF
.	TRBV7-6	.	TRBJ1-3	TGTGCCAGCAGCCGGAGGACCGAGCATGGAAACACCATATATTTT	CASSRRTEHGNTIYF
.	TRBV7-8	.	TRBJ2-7	TGTGCCAGCAGCCCGGCGGGGTCCTACGAGCAGTACTTC	CASSPAGSYEQYF
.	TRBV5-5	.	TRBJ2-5	TGTGCCAGCAGCCACCTTCGACAGGTACAAGAGACCCAGTACTTC	CASSHLRQVQETQYF
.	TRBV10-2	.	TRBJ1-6	TGCGCCAGTCAGGGGCCGACTGACTATAATTCACCCCTCCACTTT	CASQGPTDYNSPLHF
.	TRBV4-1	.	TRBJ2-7	TGCGCCAGCAGCCAAACCCCCGGGACAATCTCCTACGAGCAGTACTTC	CASSQTPGTISYEQYF
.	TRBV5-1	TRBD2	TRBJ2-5	TGCGCCAGCAGCACAGCGGGAGGACAAGAGACCCAGTACTTC	CASSTAGGQETQYF
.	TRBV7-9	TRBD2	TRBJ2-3	TGTGCCAGCAGCGCCGGACTAGCGGGAAATAGGGATACGCAGTATTTT	CASSAGLAGNRDTQYF
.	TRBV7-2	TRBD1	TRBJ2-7	TGTGCCAGCAGCTCAACAGGGGTCCTCCCCTACGAGCAGTACTTC	CASSSTGVLPYEQYF
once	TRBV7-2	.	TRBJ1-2	TGTGCCAGCAGCTTAGTTGAGGTCTATGGCTACACCTTC	CASSLVEVYGYTF
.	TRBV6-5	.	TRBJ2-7	TGTGCCAGCAGTTTAGGGTACGGGAGCTCCTACGAGCAGTACTTC	CASSLGYGSSYEQYF
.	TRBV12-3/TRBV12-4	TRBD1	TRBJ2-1	TGTGCCAGCAGTTTGGTGACAGGGGATGAGCAGTTCTTC	CASSLVTGDEQFF
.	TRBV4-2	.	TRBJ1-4	TGTGCCAGCAGCCAAGACGGTCTCGTTTATGAAAAACTGTTTTTT	CASSQDGLVYEKLFF
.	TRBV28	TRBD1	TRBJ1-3	TGTGCCAGCGGAGGGGACAGGGGGCGGGGAAACACCATATATTTT	CASGGDRGRGNTIYF
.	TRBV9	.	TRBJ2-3	TGTGCCAGCAGCGCCACTAGCCGCGATACGCAGTATTTT	CASSATSRDTQYF
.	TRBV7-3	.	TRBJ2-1	TGTGCCAGCAGCCCAGACTTCAATGAGCAGTTCTTC	CASSPDFNEQFF
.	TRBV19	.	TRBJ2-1	TGTGCCAGTAGTATAATCGCCTTCCAGGGCGACTACAATGAGCAGTTCTTC	CASSIIAFQGDYNEQFF
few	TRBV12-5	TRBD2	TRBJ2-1	TGTGCTAGTGGTCCCCCCGGAGGGACTAGCGGGTACAATGAGCAGTTCTTC	CASGPPGGTSGYNEQFF
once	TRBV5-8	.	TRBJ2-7	TGTGCCAGCAGCTTAGATGCGGTGCTTTACGAGCAGTACTTC	CASSLDAVLYEQYF
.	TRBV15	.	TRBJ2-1	TGTGCCACCAGCAGAGACAGACTCCTCTCCTACAATGAGCAGTTCTTC	CATSRDRLLSYNEQFF
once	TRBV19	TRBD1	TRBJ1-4	TGTGCCAGTAGTATAGTCGGGACAGGGTATGAAAAACTGTTTTTT	CASSIVGTGYEKLFF
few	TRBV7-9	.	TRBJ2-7	TGTGCCAGCAGCTTCAGTTACGAGCAGTACTTC	CASSFSYEQYF
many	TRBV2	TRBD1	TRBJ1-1	TGTGCCAGCAGACGGGAGGGACAGGGAGCTTTCTTT	CASRREGQGAFF
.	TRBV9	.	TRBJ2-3	TGTGCCTCCGGCGGATCCACAGATACGCAGTATTTT	CASGGSTDTQYF